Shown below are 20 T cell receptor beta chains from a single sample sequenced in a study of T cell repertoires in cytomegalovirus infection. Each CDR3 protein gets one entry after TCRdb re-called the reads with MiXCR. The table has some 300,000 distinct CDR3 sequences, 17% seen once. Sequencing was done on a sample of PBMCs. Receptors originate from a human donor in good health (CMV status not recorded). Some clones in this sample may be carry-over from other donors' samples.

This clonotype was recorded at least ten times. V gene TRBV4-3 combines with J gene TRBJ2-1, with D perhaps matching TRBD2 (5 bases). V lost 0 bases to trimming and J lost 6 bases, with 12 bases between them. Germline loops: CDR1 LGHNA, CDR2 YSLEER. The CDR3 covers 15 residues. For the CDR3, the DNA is TGCGCCAGCAGCCAAGAGGGAGCGGCGGGCAATGAGCAGTTCTTC. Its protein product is CASSQEGAAGNEQFF.

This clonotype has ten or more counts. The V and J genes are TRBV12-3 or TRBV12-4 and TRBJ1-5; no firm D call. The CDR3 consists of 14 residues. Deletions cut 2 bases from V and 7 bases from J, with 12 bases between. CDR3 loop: CASSLRQIKQPQHF. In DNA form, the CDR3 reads TGTGCCAGCAGTTTAAGGCAGATTAAGCAGCCCCAGCATTTT.

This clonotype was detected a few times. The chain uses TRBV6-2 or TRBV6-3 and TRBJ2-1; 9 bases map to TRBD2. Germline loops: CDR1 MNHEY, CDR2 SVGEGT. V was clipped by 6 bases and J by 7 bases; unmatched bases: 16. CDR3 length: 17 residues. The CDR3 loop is CASSHAPIWRGGNEQFF. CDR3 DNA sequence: TGTGCCAGCAGCCACGCACCGATCTGGCGGGGGGGAAATGAGCAGTTCTTC.

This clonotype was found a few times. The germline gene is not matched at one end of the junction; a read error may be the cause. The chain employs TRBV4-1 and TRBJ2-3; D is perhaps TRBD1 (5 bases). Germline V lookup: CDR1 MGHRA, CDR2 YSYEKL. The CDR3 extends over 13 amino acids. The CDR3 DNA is TGCGCCAGCAGCCCGGACCCCACAGGTACGCAGTATTTT. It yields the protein CASSPDPTGTQYF.

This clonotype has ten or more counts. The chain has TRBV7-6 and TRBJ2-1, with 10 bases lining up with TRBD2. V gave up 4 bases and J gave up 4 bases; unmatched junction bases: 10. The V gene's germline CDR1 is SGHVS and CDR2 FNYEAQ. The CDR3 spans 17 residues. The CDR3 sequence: CASSSGAGTSAYNEQFF. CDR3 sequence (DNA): TGTGCCAGCAGCTCCGGCGCCGGGACTAGCGCTTACAATGAGCAGTTCTTC. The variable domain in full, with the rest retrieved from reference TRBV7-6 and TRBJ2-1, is GAGVSQSPRYKVTKRGQDVALRCDPISGHVSLYWYRQALGQGPEFLTYFNYEAQQDKSGLPNDRFSAERPEGSISTLTIQRTEQRDSAMYRCASSSGAGTSAYNEQFFGPGTRLTVL.

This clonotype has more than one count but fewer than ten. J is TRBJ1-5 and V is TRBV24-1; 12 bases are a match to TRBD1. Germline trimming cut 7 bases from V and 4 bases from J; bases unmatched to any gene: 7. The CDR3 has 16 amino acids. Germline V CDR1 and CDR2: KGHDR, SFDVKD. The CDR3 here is CATRTEGQGANQPQHF. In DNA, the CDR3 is TGTGCCACCAGAACAGAGGGACAGGGGGCGAATCAGCCCCAGCATTTT.

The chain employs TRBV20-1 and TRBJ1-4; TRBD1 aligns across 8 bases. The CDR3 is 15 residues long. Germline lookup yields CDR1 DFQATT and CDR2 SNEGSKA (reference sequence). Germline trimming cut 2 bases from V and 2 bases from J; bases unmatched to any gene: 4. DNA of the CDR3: TGCAGTGCTAGATCCCAGGGGGCTACTAATGAAAAACTGTTTTTT. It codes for CSARSQGATNEKLFF.

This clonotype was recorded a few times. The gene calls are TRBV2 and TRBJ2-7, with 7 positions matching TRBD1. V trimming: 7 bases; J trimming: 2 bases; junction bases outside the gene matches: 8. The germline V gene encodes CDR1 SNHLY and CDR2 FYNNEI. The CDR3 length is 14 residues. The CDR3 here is CASITGTDPYEQYF. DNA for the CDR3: TGTGCCAGCATTACCGGGACAGACCCCTACGAGCAGTACTTC.

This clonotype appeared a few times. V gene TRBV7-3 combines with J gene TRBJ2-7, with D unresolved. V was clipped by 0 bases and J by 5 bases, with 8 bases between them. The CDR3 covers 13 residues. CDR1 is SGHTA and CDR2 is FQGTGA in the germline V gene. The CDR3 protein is CASSLTAGHEQYF. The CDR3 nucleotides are TGTGCCAGCAGCTTAACGGCTGGCCACGAGCAGTACTTC.

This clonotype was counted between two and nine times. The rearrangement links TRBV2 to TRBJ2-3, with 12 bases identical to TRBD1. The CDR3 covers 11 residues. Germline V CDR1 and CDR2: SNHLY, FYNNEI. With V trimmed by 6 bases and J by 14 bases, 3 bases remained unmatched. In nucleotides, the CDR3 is TGTGCCAGCAGGCCGGGACAGGGGGCGTATTTT. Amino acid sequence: CASRPGQGAYF.

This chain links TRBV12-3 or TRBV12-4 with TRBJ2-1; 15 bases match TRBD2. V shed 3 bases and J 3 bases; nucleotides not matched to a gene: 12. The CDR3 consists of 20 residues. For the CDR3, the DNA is TGTGCCAGCAGTTTCCCACTCGGACTAGCGGGGGGGGAACGCTACAATGAGCAGTTCTTC. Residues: CASSFPLGLAGGERYNEQFF.

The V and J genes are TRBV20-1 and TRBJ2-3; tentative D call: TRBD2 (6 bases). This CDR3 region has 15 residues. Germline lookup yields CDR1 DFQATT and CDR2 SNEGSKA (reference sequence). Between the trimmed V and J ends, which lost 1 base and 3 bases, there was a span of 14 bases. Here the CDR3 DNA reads TGCAGTGCTAGAGTAGGAGTCGGGGGAACAGATACGCAGTATTTT. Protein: CSARVGVGGTDTQYF.

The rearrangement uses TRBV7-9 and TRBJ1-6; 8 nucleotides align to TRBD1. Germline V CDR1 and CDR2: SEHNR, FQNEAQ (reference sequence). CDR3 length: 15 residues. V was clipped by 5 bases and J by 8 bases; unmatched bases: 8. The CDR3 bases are TGTGCCAGCAGCCTCCCTCGGACAGGGCATTCACCCCTCCACTTT. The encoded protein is CASSLPRTGHSPLHF.

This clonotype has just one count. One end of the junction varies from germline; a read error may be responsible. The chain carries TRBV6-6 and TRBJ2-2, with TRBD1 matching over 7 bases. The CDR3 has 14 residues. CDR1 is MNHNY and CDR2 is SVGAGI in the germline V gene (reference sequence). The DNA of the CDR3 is TGTGCCAGCAGCCTAGACAGGGACCCCCAGGAGCTGATTTTT. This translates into CASSLDRDPQELIF.

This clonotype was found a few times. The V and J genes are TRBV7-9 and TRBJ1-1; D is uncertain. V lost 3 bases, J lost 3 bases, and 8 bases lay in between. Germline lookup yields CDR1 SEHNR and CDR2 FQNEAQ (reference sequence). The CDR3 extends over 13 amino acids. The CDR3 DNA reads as TGTGCCAGCAGCTTCGGGTTTTACACTGAAGCTTTCTTT. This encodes CASSFGFYTEAFF.

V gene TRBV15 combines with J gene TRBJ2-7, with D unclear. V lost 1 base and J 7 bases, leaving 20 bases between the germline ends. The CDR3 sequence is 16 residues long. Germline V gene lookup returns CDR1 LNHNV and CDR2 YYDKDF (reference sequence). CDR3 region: CATSRGPSFLPLEQYF. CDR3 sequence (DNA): TGTGCCACCAGCAGAGGACCCAGTTTCCTCCCGTTGGAGCAGTACTTC.

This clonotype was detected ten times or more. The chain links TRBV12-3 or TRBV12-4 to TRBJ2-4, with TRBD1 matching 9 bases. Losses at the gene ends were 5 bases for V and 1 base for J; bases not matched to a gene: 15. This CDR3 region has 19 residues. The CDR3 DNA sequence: TGTGCCAGCAGTCCAGGACAGGGGCAATTTAATGACGCCAAAAACATTCAGTACTTC. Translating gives CASSPGQGQFNDAKNIQYF.

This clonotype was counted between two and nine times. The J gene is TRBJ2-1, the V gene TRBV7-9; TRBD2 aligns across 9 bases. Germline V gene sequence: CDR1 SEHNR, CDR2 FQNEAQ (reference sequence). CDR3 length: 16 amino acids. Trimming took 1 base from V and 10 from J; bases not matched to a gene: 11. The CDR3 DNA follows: TGTGCCAGCAGCTTAGGTGTCGGCGGGGGGGGACGGGAGCAGTTCTTC. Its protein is CASSLGVGGGGREQFF.

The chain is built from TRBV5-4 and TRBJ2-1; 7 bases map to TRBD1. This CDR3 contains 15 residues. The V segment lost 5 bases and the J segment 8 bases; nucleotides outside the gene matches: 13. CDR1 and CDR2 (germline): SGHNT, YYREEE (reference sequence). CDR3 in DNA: TGTGCCAGCAGACCCGGGACAGAGGGATTCGATGAGCAGTTCTTC. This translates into CASRPGTEGFDEQFF.

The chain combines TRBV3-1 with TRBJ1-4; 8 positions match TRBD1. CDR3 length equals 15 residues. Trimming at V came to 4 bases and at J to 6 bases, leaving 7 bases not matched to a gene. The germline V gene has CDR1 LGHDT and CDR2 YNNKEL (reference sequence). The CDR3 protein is CASSPTRGLYEKLFF. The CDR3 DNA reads TGTGCCAGCAGCCCGACCAGGGGGCTGTATGAAAAACTGTTTTTT. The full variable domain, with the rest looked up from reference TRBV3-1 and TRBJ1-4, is DTAVSQTPKYLVTQMGNDKSIKCEQNLGHDTMYWYKQDSKKFLKIMFSYNNKELIINETVPNRFSPKSPDKAHLNLHINSLELGDSAVYFCASSPTRGLYEKLFFGSGTQLSVL.